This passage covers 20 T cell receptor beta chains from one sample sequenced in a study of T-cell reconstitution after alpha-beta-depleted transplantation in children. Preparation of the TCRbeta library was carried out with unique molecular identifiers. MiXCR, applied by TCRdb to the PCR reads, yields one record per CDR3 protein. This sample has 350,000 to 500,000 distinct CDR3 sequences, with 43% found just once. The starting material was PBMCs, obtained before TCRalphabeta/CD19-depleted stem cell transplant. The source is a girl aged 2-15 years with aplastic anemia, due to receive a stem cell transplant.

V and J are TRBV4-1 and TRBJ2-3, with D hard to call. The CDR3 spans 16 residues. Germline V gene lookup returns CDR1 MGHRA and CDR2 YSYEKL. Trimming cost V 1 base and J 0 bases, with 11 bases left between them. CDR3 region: CASSQGGTVSTDTQYF. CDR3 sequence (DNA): TGCGCCAGCAGCCAAGGGGGAACCGTTAGCACAGATACGCAGTATTTT.

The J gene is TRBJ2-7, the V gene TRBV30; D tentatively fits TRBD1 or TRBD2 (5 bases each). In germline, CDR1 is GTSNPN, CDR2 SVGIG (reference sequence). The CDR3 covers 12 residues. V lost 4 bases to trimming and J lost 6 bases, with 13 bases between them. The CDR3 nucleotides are TGTGCCTGGAATCCCCCTGGGGGCGAGCAGTACTTC. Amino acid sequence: CAWNPPGGEQYF.

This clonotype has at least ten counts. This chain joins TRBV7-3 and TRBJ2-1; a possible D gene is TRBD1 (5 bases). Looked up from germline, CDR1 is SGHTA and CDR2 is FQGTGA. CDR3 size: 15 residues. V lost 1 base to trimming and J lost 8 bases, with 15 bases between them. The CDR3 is CASSLMARGLDEQFF. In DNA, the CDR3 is TGTGCCAGCAGCTTAATGGCTAGGGGTCTCGATGAGCAGTTCTTC.

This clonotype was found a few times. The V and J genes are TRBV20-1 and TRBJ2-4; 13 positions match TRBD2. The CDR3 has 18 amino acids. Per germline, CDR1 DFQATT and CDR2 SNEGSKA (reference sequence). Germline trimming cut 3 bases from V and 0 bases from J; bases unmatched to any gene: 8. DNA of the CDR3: TGCAGTGCTAGCCAACTAGCGGGAGGGCCCTTAGCCAAAAACATTCAGTACTTC. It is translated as CSASQLAGGPLAKNIQYF.

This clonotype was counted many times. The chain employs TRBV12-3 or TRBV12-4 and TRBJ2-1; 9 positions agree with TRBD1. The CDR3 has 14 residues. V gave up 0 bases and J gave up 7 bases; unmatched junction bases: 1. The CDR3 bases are TGTGCCAGCAGTTTAGCCGGACAGGGGAATGAGCAGTTCTTC. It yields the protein CASSLAGQGNEQFF.

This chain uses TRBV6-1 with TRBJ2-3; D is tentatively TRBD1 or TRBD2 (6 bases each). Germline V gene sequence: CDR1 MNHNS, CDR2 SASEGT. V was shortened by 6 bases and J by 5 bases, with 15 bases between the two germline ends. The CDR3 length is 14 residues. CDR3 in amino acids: CASSPRGVRDTQYF. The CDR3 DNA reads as TGTGCCAGCAGCCCTAGGGGGGTACGAGATACGCAGTATTTT.

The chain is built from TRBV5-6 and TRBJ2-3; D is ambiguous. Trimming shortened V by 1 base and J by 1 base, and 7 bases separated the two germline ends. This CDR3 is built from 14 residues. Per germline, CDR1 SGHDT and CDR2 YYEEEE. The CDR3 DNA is TGTGCCAGCAGCTTGAGACACGGCACAGATACGCAGTATTTT. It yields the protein CASSLRHGTDTQYF.

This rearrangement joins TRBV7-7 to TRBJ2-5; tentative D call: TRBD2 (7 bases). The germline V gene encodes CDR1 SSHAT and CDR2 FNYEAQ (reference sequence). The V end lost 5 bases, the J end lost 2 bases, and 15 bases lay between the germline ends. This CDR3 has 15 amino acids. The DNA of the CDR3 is TGTGCCAGCAGCGAGAAGGGGGGGGGTCAAGAGACCCAGTACTTC. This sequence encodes CASSEKGGGQETQYF.

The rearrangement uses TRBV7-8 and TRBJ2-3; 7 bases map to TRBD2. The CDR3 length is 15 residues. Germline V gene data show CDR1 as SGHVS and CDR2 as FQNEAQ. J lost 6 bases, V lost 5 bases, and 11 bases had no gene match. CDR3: CASSPASGDGDTQYF. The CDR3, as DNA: TGTGCCAGCAGCCCGGCCAGCGGGGACGGGGATACGCAGTATTTT.

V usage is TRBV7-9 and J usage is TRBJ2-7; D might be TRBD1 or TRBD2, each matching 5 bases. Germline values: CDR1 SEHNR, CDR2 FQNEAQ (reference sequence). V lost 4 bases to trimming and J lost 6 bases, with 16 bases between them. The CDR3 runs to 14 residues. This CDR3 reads CASSSGTLGSEQYF. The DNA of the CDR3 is TGTGCCAGCAGCTCAGGGACCCTGGGGAGCGAGCAGTACTTC.

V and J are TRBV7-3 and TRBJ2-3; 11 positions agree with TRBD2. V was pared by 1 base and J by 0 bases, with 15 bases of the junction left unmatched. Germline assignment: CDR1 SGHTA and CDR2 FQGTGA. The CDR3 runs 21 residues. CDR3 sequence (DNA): TGTGCCAGCAGCTTAAAGGCTCGGCTAGCGGGAGGTCATAGAAGCACAGATACGCAGTATTTT. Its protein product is CASSLKARLAGGHRSTDTQYF.

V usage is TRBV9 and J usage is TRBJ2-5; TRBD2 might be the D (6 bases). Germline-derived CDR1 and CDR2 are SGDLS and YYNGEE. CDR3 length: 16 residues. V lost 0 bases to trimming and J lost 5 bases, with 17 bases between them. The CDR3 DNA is TGTGCCAGCAGCGTAGGACTTTCTCTAGCGCGCGAGACCCAGTACTTC. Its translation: CASSVGLSLARETQYF.

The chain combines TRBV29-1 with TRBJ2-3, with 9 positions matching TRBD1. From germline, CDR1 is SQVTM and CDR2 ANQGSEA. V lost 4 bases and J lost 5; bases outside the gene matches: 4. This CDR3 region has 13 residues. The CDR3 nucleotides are TGCAGCGTTGGGACAGGGGAGGGAGATACGCAGTATTTT. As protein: CSVGTGEGDTQYF.

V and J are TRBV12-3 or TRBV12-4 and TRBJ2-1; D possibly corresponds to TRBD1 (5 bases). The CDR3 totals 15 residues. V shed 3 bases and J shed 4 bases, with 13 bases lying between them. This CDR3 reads CASSLLGPLYNEQFF. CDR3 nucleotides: TGTGCCAGCAGTTTGTTGGGGCCACTTTACAATGAGCAGTTCTTC.

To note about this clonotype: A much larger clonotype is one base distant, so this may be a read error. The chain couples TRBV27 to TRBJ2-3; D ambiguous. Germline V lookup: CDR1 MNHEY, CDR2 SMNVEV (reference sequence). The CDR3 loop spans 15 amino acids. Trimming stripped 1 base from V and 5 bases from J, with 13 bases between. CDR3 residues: CASSLYAVRQDTQYF. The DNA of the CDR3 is TGTGCCAGCAGTTTATATGCGGTACGGCAAGATACGCAGTATTTT.

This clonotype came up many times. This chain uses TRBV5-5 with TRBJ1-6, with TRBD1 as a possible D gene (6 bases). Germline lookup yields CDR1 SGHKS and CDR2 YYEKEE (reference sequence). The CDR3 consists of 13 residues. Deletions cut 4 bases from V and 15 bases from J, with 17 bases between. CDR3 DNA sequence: TGTGCCAGCAGCATCCCGGGGGGGGCTGTCCTCCACTTT. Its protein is CASSIPGGAVLHF.

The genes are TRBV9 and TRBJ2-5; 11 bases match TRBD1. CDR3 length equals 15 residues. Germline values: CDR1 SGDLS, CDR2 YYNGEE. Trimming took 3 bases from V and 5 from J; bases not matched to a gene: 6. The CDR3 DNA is TGTGCCAGCAGCGCCCGGACAGGGGGCTTGGAGACCCAGTACTTC. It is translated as CASSARTGGLETQYF.

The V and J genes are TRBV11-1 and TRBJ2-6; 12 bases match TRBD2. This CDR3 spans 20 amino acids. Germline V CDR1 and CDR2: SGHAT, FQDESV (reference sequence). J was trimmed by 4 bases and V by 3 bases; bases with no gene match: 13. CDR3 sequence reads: CASSLSLAGGPGAGANVLTF. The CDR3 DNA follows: TGTGCCAGCAGCTTGTCTCTAGCGGGAGGGCCAGGAGCCGGGGCCAACGTCCTGACTTTC.

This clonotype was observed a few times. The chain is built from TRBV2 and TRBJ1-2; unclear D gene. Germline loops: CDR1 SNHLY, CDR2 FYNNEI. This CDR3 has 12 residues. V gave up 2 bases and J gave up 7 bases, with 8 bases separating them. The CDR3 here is CASSELDRGYTF. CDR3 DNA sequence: TGTGCCAGCAGTGAACTGGACCGTGGCTACACCTTC.

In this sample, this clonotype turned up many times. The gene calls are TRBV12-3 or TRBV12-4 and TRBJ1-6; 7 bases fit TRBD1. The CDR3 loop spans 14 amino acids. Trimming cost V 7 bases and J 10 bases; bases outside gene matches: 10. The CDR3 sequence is CASNHRGIGSPLHF. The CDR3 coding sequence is TGTGCCAGCAACCACAGGGGAATAGGATCACCCCTCCACTTT.